The 28 T cell receptor beta chains in this list originate from one sample, sequenced in a study of radiotherapy plus CTLA-4 blockade in lung cancer. Clones were sequenced by immunoSEQ multiplex PCR, and TCRdb holds only the in-frame ones, with some missing. Here the sample spans some 15,000 clones, approximately 70% being singletons. The sequences come from peripheral blood, collected from a patient treated with radiotherapy plus ipilimumab. These receptors came from a human donor with non-small cell lung cancer whose response to radiotherapy plus ipilimumab could not be evaluated.

The chain joins TRBV25-1 to TRBJ1-5; 8 nucleotides agree with TRBD1. This CDR3 is 15 amino acids long. J gave up 1 base and V 3 bases, and 2 bases lay outside the gene matches. Germline values: CDR1 MGHDK, CDR2 SYGVNS. CDR3 sequence reads: CASSDGTGSNQPQHF. The DNA of the CDR3 is TGTGCCAGCAGTGATGGGACAGGAAGCAATCAGCCCCAGCATTTT.

Only a few counts were recorded for this clone. This rearrangement joins TRBV6-4 to TRBJ2-2, with TRBD2 identical over 9 bases. Germline loops: CDR1 MRHNA, CDR2 SNTAGT. The trim removed 5 bases at V and 6 bases at J, leaving 4 bases unmatched. CDR3 length: 14 residues. CDR3 in amino acids: CASSTGTSPGELFF. The CDR3 DNA reads as TGTGCCAGCAGTACCGGGACTAGCCCCGGGGAGCTGTTTTTT.

This clone was counted a single time. The rearrangement uses TRBV18 and TRBJ2-5; 10 bases are shared with TRBD1. The germline V gene has CDR1 KGHSH and CDR2 LQKENI. This CDR3 is 14 amino acids long. Trimming took 2 bases from V and 6 from J; bases not matched to a gene: 3. As DNA, the CDR3 is TGTGCCAGCTCACCAGACAGGGGGCTTAAGACCCAGTACTTC. Translation: CASSPDRGLKTQYF.

The V and J genes are TRBV6-5 and TRBJ2-7; D unresolved. V gave up 6 bases and J gave up 1 base, with 7 bases separating them. Germline CDR1 MNHEY, CDR2 SVGAGI. The CDR3 spans 12 residues. This CDR3 reads CASSHLSYEQYF. In DNA form, the CDR3 reads TGTGCCAGCAGCCACTTATCCTACGAGCAGTACTTC.

The chain uses TRBV25-1 and TRBJ2-3; no clear D gene. The germline V gene has CDR1 MGHDK and CDR2 SYGVNS. V shed 5 bases and J shed 4 bases, with 10 bases lying between them. The CDR3 loop spans 13 amino acids. The CDR3, as DNA: TGTGCCAGCAGTTCACGACTTGCAGATACGCAGTATTTT. Encoded protein: CASSSRLADTQYF.

This clone was picked up one time. The CDR3 spells CASGDGAVYNEQFF. The CDR3 nucleotides read TGTGCCAGCGGGGATGGGGCAGTCTACAATGAGCAGTTCTTC. The chain couples TRBV2 to TRBJ2-1, with a weak D call TRBD1 (5 bases). The CDR3 has 14 amino acids. The V end was cut by 8 bases, the J end by 3 bases, with 14 bases between. The V gene's germline CDR1 is SNHLY and CDR2 FYNNEI.

The chain is built from TRBV6-5 and TRBJ1-2, with 8 bases fitting TRBD1. This CDR3 is 14 amino acids long. CDR1 MNHEY and CDR2 SVGAGI come from the germline V gene. V lost 8 bases, J lost 2 bases, and 7 bases stayed unmatched. The CDR3 coding sequence is TGTGCCAGCCTCTCCGGGACAGGCAACTATGGCTACACCTTC. It yields the protein CASLSGTGNYGYTF.

The CDR3 spells CAWSPVETEAFF. CDR3 bases: TGTGCCTGGAGTCCGGTAGAGACTGAAGCTTTCTTT. The chain carries TRBV30 and TRBJ1-1; the D is unclear. Trimming took off 2 bases at V and 5 bases at J, with 9 bases between the two ends. CDR3 length equals 12 residues. Germline V gene lookup returns CDR1 GTSNPN and CDR2 SVGIG (reference sequence).

This rearrangement joins TRBV9 to TRBJ2-3, with D possibly TRBD2 on 6 matching bases. The CDR3 length is 14 residues. In germline, CDR1 is SGDLS, CDR2 YYNGEE. V dropped 2 bases and J dropped 2 bases, with 9 bases sitting between them. CDR3 residues: CASSVRGFTDTQYF. CDR3 sequence (DNA): TGTGCCAGCAGCGTCCGGGGGTTCACAGATACGCAGTATTTT.

This clone was counted only a few times. This chain links TRBV5-8 with TRBJ1-4, with no clear D. Per the germline V gene, CDR1 is SGHTS and CDR2 is YDEGEE. The CDR3 sequence is 14 residues long. V was clipped by 1 base and J by 8 bases, with 12 bases between them. The CDR3 loop is CASSLLSAAEKLFF. The CDR3 coding sequence is TGTGCCAGCAGCTTGTTATCGGCGGCGGAAAAACTGTTTTTT.

The gene calls are TRBV7-9 and TRBJ1-2, with D uncertain. CDR1 is SEHNR and CDR2 is FQNEAQ in the germline V gene (reference sequence). The CDR3 contains 13 residues. Trimming shortened V by 1 base and J by 5 bases, and 8 bases separated the two germline ends. The CDR3 protein is CASSLGEGYGYTF. The CDR3 bases are TGTGCCAGCAGCTTAGGTGAGGGATATGGCTACACCTTC.

The CDR3 region has the DNA TGCGCCAGCAGCCAAGAATACAGGATCAGTAGCACAGATACGCAGTATTTT. Translation gives CASSQEYRISSTDTQYF. The chain carries TRBV4-3 and TRBJ2-3; possibly TRBD1 for D (5 bases). V lost 0 bases and J 0 bases, leaving 13 bases between the germline ends. This CDR3 has 17 amino acids. Germline V gene sequence: CDR1 LGHNA, CDR2 YSLEER.

The chain uses TRBV20-1 and TRBJ1-1, with D perhaps TRBD1 (5 bases). The CDR3 is 11 residues long. V was cut by 3 bases and J by 5 bases, with 7 bases left in between. CDR1 and CDR2 (germline): DFQATT, SNEGSKA (reference sequence). DNA for the CDR3: TGCAGTGCTAGGGGGGGGACTGAAGCTTTCTTT. This codes for CSARGGTEAFF.

This chain uses TRBV5-6 with TRBJ1-4; 10 nucleotides align to TRBD1. The CDR3 consists of 15 residues. The trim removed 4 bases at V and 4 bases at J, leaving 4 bases unmatched. The germline V gene has CDR1 SGHDT and CDR2 YYEEEE. As DNA, the CDR3 is TGTGCCAGCAGCCGGGGGACAGGGGTTAATGAAAAACTGTTTTTT. Translated, it gives CASSRGTGVNEKLFF.

The rearrangement uses TRBV4-1 and TRBJ2-7; D may be TRBD1 (6 bases). The CDR3 length is 15 residues. V was clipped by 5 bases and J by 2 bases, with 16 bases between them. Looked up from germline, CDR1 is MGHRA and CDR2 is YSYEKL. CDR3 amino acids: CASSYLQGNPYEQYV. As DNA, the CDR3 is TGCGCCAGCAGCTACCTACAGGGAAACCCCTACGAGCAGTACGTC.

The chain uses TRBV29-1 and TRBJ2-5, with D possibly being TRBD2 (5 bases). The CDR3 sequence is 13 residues long. V lost 5 bases and J lost 2, with 12 bases in between. CDR1 SQVTM and CDR2 ANQGSEA come from the germline V gene. CDR3 residues: CSVTGPGQETQYF. The CDR3 bases are TGCAGCGTTACCGGACCGGGACAAGAGACCCAGTACTTC.

The chain links TRBV10-3 to TRBJ1-1; D is possibly TRBD1 (6 bases). V lost 10 bases and J lost 0, with 15 bases in between. This CDR3 spans 14 amino acids. The V gene's germline CDR1 is ENHRY and CDR2 SYGVKD. The CDR3 nucleotides are TGTGCCACGATAAAAGGACAGTTGAACACTGAAGCTTTCTTT. It codes for CATIKGQLNTEAFF.

In its sample, this clone was seen a few times. This chain uses TRBV19 with TRBJ1-6; TRBD1 matches at 11 bases. Germline lookup yields CDR1 LNHDA and CDR2 SQIVND (reference sequence). This CDR3 is 14 amino acids long. Trimming took 6 bases from V and 9 from J; bases not matched to a gene: 4. CDR3 protein: CASRGQGVISPLHF. DNA of the CDR3: TGTGCCAGTAGGGGACAGGGGGTGATTTCACCCCTCCACTTT.

This clone has only one observation. The chain couples TRBV29-1 to TRBJ2-7; 7 bases agree with TRBD1. The trim removed 6 bases at V and 7 bases at J, leaving 12 bases unmatched. CDR1 SQVTM and CDR2 ANQGSEA come from the germline V gene. This CDR3 is built from 13 residues. The CDR3 nucleotides are TGCAGCGTCGGACAGGTGGCCCTAGGAGAGCAGTACTTC. Protein product: CSVGQVALGEQYF.

The V and J genes are TRBV19 and TRBJ1-1; 9 positions match TRBD1. Germline V gene sequence: CDR1 LNHDA, CDR2 SQIVND (reference sequence). This CDR3 spans 17 amino acids. After removal of 3 bases from V and 3 bases from J, the junction contained 11 bases not matched to a gene. In DNA form, the CDR3 reads TGTGCCAGTAGTATGGTGGGACAGGGTCGCGTGCACACTGAAGCTTTCTTT. Its translation: CASSMVGQGRVHTEAFF.

This clone was seen only a few times. The rearrangement links TRBV2 to TRBJ1-4, with a weak D call TRBD1 (5 bases). The CDR3 has 14 amino acids. Germline V gene data show CDR1 as SNHLY and CDR2 as FYNNEI. Trimming took off 4 bases at V and 3 bases at J, with 9 bases between the two ends. The CDR3 region is CASSVATANEKLFF. Written as DNA, the CDR3 is TGTGCCAGCAGTGTAGCGACAGCTAATGAAAAACTGTTTTTT.

This clone was counted between two and nine times. The rearrangement joins TRBV7-2 to TRBJ2-1, with TRBD1 identical over 12 bases. Unmatched junction bases numbered 7, after V lost 2 bases and J lost 8 bases. This CDR3 region has 16 residues. Germline V gene lookup returns CDR1 SGHTA and CDR2 FQGNSA. The CDR3 DNA follows: TGTGCCAGCAGCTTACGAGGGGACAGGGGGCTCGATGAGCAGTTCTTC. It is translated as CASSLRGDRGLDEQFF.

A few counts support this clone. This sequence joins TRBV5-8 and TRBJ2-7; D might be TRBD1 (6 bases). CDR3 length: 15 residues. CDR1 SGHTS and CDR2 YDEGEE come from the germline V gene. Trimming removed 5 bases from V and 0 bases from J, with 15 bases in between. CDR3 nucleotide sequence: TGTGCCAGCAGGTATGGACAGCTGAGCTCCTACGAGCAGTACGTC. It codes for CASRYGQLSSYEQYV.

The rearrangement links TRBV4-3 to TRBJ1-2; the match to TRBD1 covers 12 bases. V lost 0 bases, J lost 4 bases, and 6 bases stayed unmatched. CDR1 is LGHNA and CDR2 is YSLEER in the germline V gene. The CDR3 is made up of 17 amino acids. CDR3 residues: CASSQDQGTGGRYGYTF. CDR3 bases: TGCGCCAGCAGCCAAGATCAGGGGACAGGGGGCCGCTATGGCTACACCTTC.

The chain joins TRBV7-2 to TRBJ2-7; TRBD2 agrees at 8 bases. The CDR3 length is 16 residues. V gave up 5 bases and J gave up 0 bases; unmatched junction bases: 9. Germline loops: CDR1 SGHTA, CDR2 FQGNSA. CDR3 sequence (DNA): TGTGCCAGCAGCAAAGAGCGGGGGAGCCTCTCCTACGAGCAGTACGTC. It encodes CASSKERGSLSYEQYV.

The genes are TRBV11-2 and TRBJ1-4; D not certain. Trimming left V 11 bases short and J 8 bases short, with 15 bases between. Germline lookup yields CDR1 SGHAT and CDR2 FQNNGV. This CDR3 is 12 amino acids long. The CDR3 DNA reads as TGTGCCGCCGGGGAGTCGAGGGAAAAACTGTTTTTT. Encoded protein: CAAGESREKLFF.

The gene calls are TRBV27 and TRBJ2-7; D is possibly TRBD1 (6 bases). CDR1 and CDR2 (germline): MNHEY, SMNVEV (reference sequence). The length of the CDR3 is 13 residues. V shed 4 bases and J shed 2 bases, with 9 bases lying between them. This CDR3 reads CASSSGAAYEQYV. The CDR3 DNA sequence: TGTGCCAGCAGTTCAGGGGCCGCCTACGAGCAGTACGTC.

The chain uses TRBV29-1 and TRBJ1-1, with D tentatively TRBD1 (6 bases). Per the germline V gene, CDR1 is SQVTM and CDR2 is ANQGSEA. V lost 4 bases to trimming and J lost 5 bases, with 14 bases between them. CDR3 length: 13 residues. DNA for the CDR3: TGCAGCGTTGCCGAGGGGGTAGGGACTGAAGCTTTCTTT. Its translation: CSVAEGVGTEAFF.